Listed below are T cell receptor beta chains from one sample, sequenced in a study of T cells after yellow fever vaccination. Via MiXCR, TCRdb re-called the 5' RACE reads, giving one row per CDR3 protein. The sample consists of around 340,000 distinct CDR3 sequences, under 15% of them appearing once. The starting material was CD4+ T cells sorted from PBMCs, obtained 15 days after the yellow fever booster vaccination. Source of these receptors: a man aged 18 to 35 who received the YFV17D yellow fever vaccine. Both conserved end residues are part of each CDR3. A D gene is named only where the DNA matches it firmly. Expanded clones are given a class, and other clones once, few, many or no size at all.

v_gene	abundance	len	d_gene	j_gene	CDR3aa	CDR3nt
TRBV27	many	14	NA	TRBJ1-2	CASSVGGPWDGYTF	TGTGCCAGCAGTGTTGGAGGACCCTGGGACGGCTACACCTTC
TRBV7-2	NA	15	TRBD2	TRBJ2-5	CASSLNTGGLETQYF	TGTGCCAGCAGCTTAAATACGGGGGGGCTGGAGACCCAGTACTTC
TRBV7-9	medium-sized	12	NA	TRBJ1-2	CASSEQVYGYTF	TGTGCCAGCAGCGAACAAGTTTATGGCTACACCTTC
TRBV7-9	NA	16	NA	TRBJ1-5	CASSLGKTFSNQPQHF	TGTGCCAGCAGCTTAGGGAAGACATTTAGCAATCAGCCCCAGCATTTT
TRBV9	NA	14	TRBD1	TRBJ1-2	CASSTRTGGGGYTF	TGTGCCAGCAGCACCCGGACAGGGGGCGGTGGCTACACCTTC
TRBV2	NA	14	NA	TRBJ1-4	CASNNRDKNEKLFF	TGTGCCAGCAATAACCGGGACAAAAATGAAAAACTGTTTTTT
TRBV5-4	few	14	NA	TRBJ1-2	CASSWGTQDGGYTF	TGTGCCAGCAGCTGGGGGACCCAAGACGGTGGCTACACCTTC
TRBV7-9	NA	17	NA	TRBJ1-5	CASSPLALGTHNQPQHF	TGTGCCAGCAGCCCCCTAGCGTTGGGGACCCACAATCAGCCCCAGCATTTT
TRBV28	NA	15	NA	TRBJ1-5	CASSFSGVPHQPQHF	TGTGCCAGCAGTTTTTCAGGGGTTCCCCATCAGCCCCAGCATTTT
TRBV4-2	NA	13	NA	TRBJ2-3	CASSPHGTDTQYF	TGTGCCAGCAGCCCGCATGGGACAGATACGCAGTATTTT
TRBV6-2/TRBV6-3	many	13	TRBD2	TRBJ2-7	CASTPGTSDEQYF	TGTGCCAGCACTCCCGGGACTAGCGACGAGCAGTACTTC
TRBV5-1	NA	15	NA	TRBJ1-1	CASSPDRPGTAEAFF	TGCGCCAGCAGCCCTGACCGTCCCGGAACGGCTGAAGCTTTCTTT